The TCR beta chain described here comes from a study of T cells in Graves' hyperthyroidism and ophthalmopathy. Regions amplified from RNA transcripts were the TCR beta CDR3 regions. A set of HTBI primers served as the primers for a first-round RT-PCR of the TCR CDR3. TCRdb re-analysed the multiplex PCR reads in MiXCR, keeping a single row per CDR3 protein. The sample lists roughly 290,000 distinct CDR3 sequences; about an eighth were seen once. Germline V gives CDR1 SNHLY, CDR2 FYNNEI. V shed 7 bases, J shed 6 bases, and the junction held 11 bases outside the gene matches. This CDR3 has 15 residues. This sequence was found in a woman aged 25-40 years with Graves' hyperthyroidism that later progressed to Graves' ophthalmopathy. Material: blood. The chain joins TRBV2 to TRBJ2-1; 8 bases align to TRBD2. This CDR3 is CASKTPGGPGNEQFF. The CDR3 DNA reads TGTGCCAGCAAAACCCCGGGGGGGCCTGGCAATGAGCAGTTCTTC.